The sequence of this T cell receptor beta chain was determined in a study of PD-1 blockade in classical Hodgkin lymphoma. Using immunoSEQ multiplex PCR, the repertoire was profiled, and TCRdb retains in-frame clones only, with some absent. The sample shows some 96,000 clones, about 93% of them seen only once. The time point was: cycle 4 day 1 (C4D1), after 6 weeks of nivolumab. Every patient had relapsed following autologous stem cell transplantation, and cohorts differed in brentuximab vedotin exposure. On this clone: Its cognate antigen is unknown.

This CDR3 comprises 14 residues. V lost 5 bases, J lost 8 bases, and 10 bases stayed unmatched. CDR1 and CDR2 (germline): WSHSY, SAAADI. Study-wide results and limits: Newly diagnosed patients were reported to exhibit reduced baseline TCR diversity relative to healthy donors.

Sequencing was performed on peripheral blood mononuclear cells (PBMCs), taken before the fourth cycle of nivolumab. The rearrangement uses TRBV10-2 and TRBJ1-2; 8 bases agree with TRBD1. The TCR originated in a human donor with classical Hodgkin lymphoma. The CDR3 nucleotides read TGCGCCAGCAGTCCCACCCAGGGGGCGGTAGGCTACACCTTC. This codes for CASSPTQGAVGYTF.